A single sample is the source of the 14 T cell receptor beta chains below, sequenced in a study of shared clonotypes between healthy human individuals. Clones were sequenced by immunoSEQ multiplex PCR, and TCRdb holds only the in-frame ones, with some missing. The sample lists approximately 500,000 clones; around 79% were seen once. Sequences were obtained from PBMCs. These receptors all stem from a middle-aged woman in good health. Some clones in this sample may be carry-over from other donors' samples.

This clone was recorded many times. The chain recombines TRBV28 with TRBJ2-6, with D tentatively TRBD1 (7 bases). The CDR3 consists of 23 residues. Per the germline V gene, CDR1 is MDHEN and CDR2 is SYDVKM. Deletions cut 3 bases from V and 0 bases from J, with 30 bases between. DNA of the CDR3: TGTGCCAGCAGTTTCGGATATCGACAGGGTCAGAGACGGGAGTACTCTGGGGCCAACGTCCTGACTTTC. This sequence encodes CASSFGYRQGQRREYSGANVLTF.

The chain links TRBV7-2 to TRBJ2-5, with D possibly TRBD1 on 6 matching bases. Germline CDR1 and CDR2: SGHTA and FQGNSA. V lost 5 bases, J lost 4 bases, and 14 bases lay in between. This CDR3 region has 14 residues. CDR3 loop: CASSMDRTGETQYF. DNA of the CDR3: TGTGCCAGCAGCATGGACAGAACTGGAGAGACCCAGTACTTC.

V gene TRBV19 combines with J gene TRBJ2-1; 12 bases agree with TRBD2. The CDR3 loop spans 14 amino acids. Losses at the gene ends were 6 bases for V and 4 bases for J; bases not matched to a gene: 1. Looked up from germline, CDR1 is LNHDA and CDR2 is SQIVND (reference sequence). The CDR3 loop reads CASRGLAGYNEQFF. The CDR3 region has the DNA TGTGCCAGTAGGGGACTAGCGGGTTACAATGAGCAGTTCTTC. The full variable domain, rest sourced from reference TRBV19 and TRBJ2-1, is DGGITQSPKYLFRKEGQNVTLSCEQNLNHDAMYWYRQDPGQGLRLIYYSQIVNDFQKGDIAEGYSVSREKKESFPLTVTSAQKNPTAFYLCASRGLAGYNEQFFGPGTRLTVL.

This clone was detected only once. J is TRBJ1-2 and V is TRBV7-2; 7 nucleotides align to TRBD1. Germline assignment: CDR1 SGHTA and CDR2 FQGNSA. The CDR3 spans 16 residues. After removal of 5 bases from V and 0 bases from J, the junction contained 9 bases not matched to a gene. CDR3 DNA: TGTGCCAGCAGCCCCACCGGGACAGCGACTAACTATGGCTACACCTTC. Translation gives CASSPTGTATNYGYTF. The full variable domain, completed using reference TRBV7-2 and TRBJ1-2, is GAGVSQSPSNKVTEKGKDVELRCDPISGHTALYWYRQSLGQGLEFLIYFQGNSAPDKSGLPSDRFSAERTGGSVSTLTIQRTQQEDSAVYLCASSPTGTATNYGYTFGSGTRLTVV.

The J gene is TRBJ2-3, the V gene TRBV10-3; the D is unclear. The CDR3 is 14 amino acids. V gave up 3 bases and J gave up 2 bases, with 9 bases separating them. Germline V gene sequence: CDR1 ENHRY, CDR2 SYGVKD. CDR3 sequence reads: CAISERASTDTQYF. CDR3 DNA: TGTGCCATCAGTGAAAGGGCTTCCACAGATACGCAGTATTTT.

The rearrangement uses TRBV28 and TRBJ1-4; TRBD1 aligns across 8 bases. This CDR3 spans 15 amino acids. Losses at the gene ends were 5 bases for V and 8 bases for J; bases not matched to a gene: 10. The germline CDR1 and CDR2 sequences are MDHEN and SYDVKM. The CDR3 is CASSPRGTGTEKLFF. The CDR3 DNA reads TGTGCCAGCAGTCCGCGCGGGACAGGCACCGAAAAACTGTTTTTT.

This chain uses TRBV5-1 with TRBJ2-7; TRBD1 is a possible D gene (6 bases). Per the germline V gene, CDR1 is SGHRS and CDR2 is YFSETQ. CDR3 length: 16 residues. Trimming cost V 3 bases and J 4 bases, with 20 bases left between them. The CDR3 nucleotides read TGCGCCAGCAGCTCGGCCCCCGAGACAGGCAAATACGAGCAGTACTTC. This translates into CASSSAPETGKYEQYF.

The V and J genes are TRBV4-3 and TRBJ2-3; 7 bases agree with TRBD2. Germline V gives CDR1 LGHNA, CDR2 YSLEER. The V segment lost 0 bases and the J segment 2 bases; nucleotides outside the gene matches: 11. The CDR3 runs to 18 residues. DNA for the CDR3: TGCGCCAGCAGCCAAGAGTGGCTAGCGGCCGGATACACAGATACGCAGTATTTT. Residues: CASSQEWLAAGYTDTQYF.

The J gene is TRBJ2-3, the V gene TRBV4-2; D remains ambiguous. The V end was cut by 4 bases, the J end by 4 bases, with 6 bases between. Per the germline V gene, CDR1 is LGHNA and CDR2 is YNFKEQ. This CDR3 contains 12 residues. DNA of the CDR3: TGTGCCAGCAGCCGCAAACCAGATACGCAGTATTTT. This translates into CASSRKPDTQYF.

The chain uses TRBV18 and TRBJ2-5; D possibly corresponds to TRBD1 (5 bases). The germline V and J ends were trimmed by 2 bases and 1 base, with 11 bases remaining between them. Germline V gene lookup returns CDR1 KGHSH and CDR2 LQKENI. The length of the CDR3 is 15 residues. The CDR3 loop reads CASSPGQGSQETQYF. CDR3 sequence (DNA): TGTGCCAGCTCACCAGGCCAGGGAAGCCAAGAGACCCAGTACTTC.

This clone appeared many times. The chain has TRBV11-2 and TRBJ1-5; 7 positions match TRBD1. The CDR3 is made up of 15 amino acids. Trimming at V came to 3 bases and at J to 2 bases, leaving 4 bases not matched to a gene. Per the germline V gene, CDR1 is SGHAT and CDR2 is FQNNGV. CDR3 protein: CASSFDRDGNQPQHF. In DNA, the CDR3 is TGTGCCAGCAGCTTTGACAGGGATGGCAATCAGCCCCAGCATTTT.

This clone was counted a few times. V usage is TRBV30 and J usage is TRBJ1-5, with D tentatively TRBD1 (5 bases). V lost 3 bases and J 3 bases, leaving 18 bases between the germline ends. Germline V CDR1 and CDR2: GTSNPN, SVGIG (reference sequence). This CDR3 has 16 amino acids. The chain's CDR3 is CAWSAGPGQANQPQHF. In DNA form, the CDR3 reads TGTGCCTGGAGCGCCGGACCCGGACAAGCCAATCAGCCCCAGCATTTT.

The chain combines TRBV9 with TRBJ2-1; a weak D match, TRBD2 (5 bases). CDR3 length equals 16 residues. The V end was cut by 4 bases, the J end by 7 bases, with 21 bases between. Germline CDR1 is SGDLS and CDR2 is YYNGEE. The CDR3 bases are TGTGCCAGCAGCCTTAGTAGTAGCGCCCTACAAAATGAGCAGTTCTTC. The encoded protein is CASSLSSSALQNEQFF.

This clone was counted between two and nine times. The same CDR3 can be traced to other DNA sequences in this sample. The chain links TRBV7-8 to TRBJ1-5; D gene ambiguous. V gave up 1 base and J gave up 1 base, with 2 bases separating them. The CDR3 has 13 residues. Germline CDR1 SGHVS, CDR2 FQNEAQ. The chain's CDR3 is CASSLDSNQPQHF. The CDR3 region has the DNA TGTGCCAGCAGCTTAGACAGCAATCAGCCCCAGCATTTT. The entire variable domain, with the rest obtained from reference TRBV7-8 and TRBJ1-5, is as follows: GAGVSQSPRYKVAKRGQDVALRCDPISGHVSLFWYQQALGQGPEFLTYFQNEAQLDKSGLPSDRFFAERPEGSVSTLKIQRTQQEDSAVYLCASSLDSNQPQHFGDGTRLSIL.